Listed here is a single T cell receptor (beta chain). There are 14 residues in the CDR3. Between the trimmed V and J ends, which lost 8 bases and 6 bases, there was a span of 20 bases. The data stem from a study of technical replicates of blood from a few donors. The assay was immunoSEQ multiplex PCR, and TCRdb's table has in-frame clones only and misses some. The sample includes tens of thousands of clones, around nine tenths of them seen just once. Sequenced material: T cells isolated from PBMCs. The chain employs TRBV23-1 and TRBJ2-7; D may be TRBD2 (5 bases). TRBV23-1 qualifies as an ORF whose function is uncertain. The TCR was taken from a human donor in good health. The CDR3 reads CASGRDGVRSEQYF. Written as DNA, the CDR3 is TGCGCCAGCGGGCGAGACGGGGTACGGAGCGAGCAGTACTTC.